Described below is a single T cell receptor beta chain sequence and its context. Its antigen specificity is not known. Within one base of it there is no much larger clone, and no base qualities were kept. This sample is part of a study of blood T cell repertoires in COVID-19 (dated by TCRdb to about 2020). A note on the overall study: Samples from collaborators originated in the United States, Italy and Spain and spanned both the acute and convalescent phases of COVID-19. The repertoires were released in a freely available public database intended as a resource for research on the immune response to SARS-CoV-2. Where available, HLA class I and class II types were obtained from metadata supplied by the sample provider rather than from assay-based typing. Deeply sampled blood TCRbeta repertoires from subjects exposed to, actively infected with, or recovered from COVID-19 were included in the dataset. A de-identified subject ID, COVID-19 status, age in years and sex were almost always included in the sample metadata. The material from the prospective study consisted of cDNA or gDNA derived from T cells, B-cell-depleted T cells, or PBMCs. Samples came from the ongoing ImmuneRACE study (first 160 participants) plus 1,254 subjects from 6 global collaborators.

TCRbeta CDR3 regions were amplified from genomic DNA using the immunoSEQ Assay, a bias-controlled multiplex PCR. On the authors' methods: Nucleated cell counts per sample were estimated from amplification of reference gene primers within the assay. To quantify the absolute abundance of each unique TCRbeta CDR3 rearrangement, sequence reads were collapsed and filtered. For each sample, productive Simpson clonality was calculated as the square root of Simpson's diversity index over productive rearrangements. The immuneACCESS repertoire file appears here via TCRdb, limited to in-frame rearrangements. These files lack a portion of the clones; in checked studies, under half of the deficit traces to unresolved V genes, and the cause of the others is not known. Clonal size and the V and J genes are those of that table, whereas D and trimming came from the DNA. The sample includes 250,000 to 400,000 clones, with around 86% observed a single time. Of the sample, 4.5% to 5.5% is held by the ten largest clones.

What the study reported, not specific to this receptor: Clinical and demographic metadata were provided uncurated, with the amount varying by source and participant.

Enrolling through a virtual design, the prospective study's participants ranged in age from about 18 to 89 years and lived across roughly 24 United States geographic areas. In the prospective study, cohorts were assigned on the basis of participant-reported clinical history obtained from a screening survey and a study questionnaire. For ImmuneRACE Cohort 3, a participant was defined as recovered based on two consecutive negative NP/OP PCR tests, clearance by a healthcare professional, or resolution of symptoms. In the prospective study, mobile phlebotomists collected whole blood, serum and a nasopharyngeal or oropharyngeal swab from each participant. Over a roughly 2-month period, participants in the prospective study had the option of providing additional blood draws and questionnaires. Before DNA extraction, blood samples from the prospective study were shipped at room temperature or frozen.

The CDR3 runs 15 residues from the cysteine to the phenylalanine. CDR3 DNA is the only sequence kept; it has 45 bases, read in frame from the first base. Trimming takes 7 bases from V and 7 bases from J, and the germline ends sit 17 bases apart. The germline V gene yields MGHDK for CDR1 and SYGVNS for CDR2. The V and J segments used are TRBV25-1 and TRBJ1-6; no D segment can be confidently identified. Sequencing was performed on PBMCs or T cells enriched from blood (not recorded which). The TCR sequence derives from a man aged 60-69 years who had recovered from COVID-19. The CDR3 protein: CASTPPRGGNSPLHF. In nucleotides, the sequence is TGTGCCAGCACCCCGCCCCGGGGTGGGAATTCACCCCTCCACTTT.